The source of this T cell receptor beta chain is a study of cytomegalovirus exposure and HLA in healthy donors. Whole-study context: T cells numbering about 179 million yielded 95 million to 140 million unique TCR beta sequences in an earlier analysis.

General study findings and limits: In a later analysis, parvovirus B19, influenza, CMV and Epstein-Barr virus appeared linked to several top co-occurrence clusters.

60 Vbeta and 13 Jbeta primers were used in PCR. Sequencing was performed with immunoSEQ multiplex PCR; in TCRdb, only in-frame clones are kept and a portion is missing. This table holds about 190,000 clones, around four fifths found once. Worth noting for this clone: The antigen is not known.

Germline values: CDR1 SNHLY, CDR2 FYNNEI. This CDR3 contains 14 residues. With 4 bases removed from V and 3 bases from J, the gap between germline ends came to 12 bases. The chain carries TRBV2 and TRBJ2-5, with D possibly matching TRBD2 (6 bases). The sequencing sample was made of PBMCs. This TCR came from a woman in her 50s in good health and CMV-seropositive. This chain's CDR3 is CASSVLLAEETQYF. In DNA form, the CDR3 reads TGTGCCAGCAGTGTGCTACTAGCTGAAGAGACCCAGTACTTC.